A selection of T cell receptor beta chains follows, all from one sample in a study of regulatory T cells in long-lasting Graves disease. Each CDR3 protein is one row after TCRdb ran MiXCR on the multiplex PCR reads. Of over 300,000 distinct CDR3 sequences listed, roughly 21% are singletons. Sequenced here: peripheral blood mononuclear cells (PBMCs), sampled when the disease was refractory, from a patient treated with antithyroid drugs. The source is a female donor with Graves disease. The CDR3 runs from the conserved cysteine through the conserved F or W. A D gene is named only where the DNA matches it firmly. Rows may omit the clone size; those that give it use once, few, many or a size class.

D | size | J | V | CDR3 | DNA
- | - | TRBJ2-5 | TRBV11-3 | CASSDSGGQGTETQYF | TGTGCCAGCTCGGATTCGGGAGGCCAGGGGACGGAGACCCAGTACTTC
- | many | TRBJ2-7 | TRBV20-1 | CSAPAREFPYEQYF | TGCAGTGCTCCCGCCAGGGAATTTCCCTACGAGCAGTACTTC
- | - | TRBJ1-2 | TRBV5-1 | CASSLYNYGYTF | TGCGCCAGCAGCTTGTATAACTATGGCTACACCTTC
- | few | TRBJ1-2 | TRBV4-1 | CASSQSSGANYGYTF | TGCGCCAGCAGCCAGTCCTCAGGAGCTAACTATGGCTACACCTTC
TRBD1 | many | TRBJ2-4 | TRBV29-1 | CSVVDRVAKNIQYF | TGCAGCGTTGTGGACAGGGTGGCCAAAAACATTCAGTACTTC
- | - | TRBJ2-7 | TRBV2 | CASSPGRNSYEQYF | TGTGCCAGCAGCCCCGGACGGAACTCCTACGAGCAGTACTTC
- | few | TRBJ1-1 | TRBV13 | CASSFSGSRTTEAFF | TGTGCCAGCAGCTTCTCGGGGTCGCGCACCACTGAAGCTTTCTTT
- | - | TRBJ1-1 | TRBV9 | CASSVEAGYTEAFF | TGTGCCAGCAGCGTAGAGGCAGGGTACACTGAAGCTTTCTTT
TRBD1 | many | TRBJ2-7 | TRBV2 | CASSEGQGGYEQYF | TGTGCCAGCAGTGAGGGACAGGGTGGCTACGAGCAGTACTTC
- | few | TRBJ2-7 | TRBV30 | CAWSAWTGSYEQYF | TGTGCCTGGAGTGCCTGGACGGGCTCCTACGAGCAGTACTTC
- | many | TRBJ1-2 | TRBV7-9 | CASSLFGWETNYGYTF | TGTGCCAGCAGCTTATTCGGTTGGGAAACTAACTATGGCTACACCTTC
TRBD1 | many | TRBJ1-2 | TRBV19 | CASSLRTGSVYGYTF | TGTGCCAGTAGTCTACGGACAGGGTCGGTCTATGGCTACACCTTC
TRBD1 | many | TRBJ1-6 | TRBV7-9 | CASSRDRANSPLHF | TGTGCCAGCAGCCGAGACAGGGCTAATTCACCCCTCCACTTT
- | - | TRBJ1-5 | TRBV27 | CASSLSGVPQPQHF | TGTGCCAGCAGTTTATCAGGGGTGCCTCAGCCCCAGCATTTT
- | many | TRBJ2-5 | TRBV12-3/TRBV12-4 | CASSWWAGETQYF | TGTGCCAGCAGTTGGTGGGCCGGGGAGACCCAGTACTTC
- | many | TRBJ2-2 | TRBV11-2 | CASSLSTRAGELFF | TGTGCCAGCAGCTTATCCACGAGGGCTGGGGAGCTGTTTTTT
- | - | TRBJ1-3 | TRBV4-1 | CASSQDLSGNTIYF | TGCGCCAGCAGCCAAGATTTGAGTGGAAACACCATATATTTT
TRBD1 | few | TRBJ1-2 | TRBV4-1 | CASSRVRDRGNGYTF | TGCGCCAGCAGCCGCGTCCGGGACAGGGGTAATGGCTACACCTTC
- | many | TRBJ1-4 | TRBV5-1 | CASSPRTATNEKLFF | TGCGCCAGCAGCCCCCGGACTGCAACTAATGAAAAACTGTTTTTT
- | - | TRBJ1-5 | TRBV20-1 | CSARRVGGNQPQHF | TGCAGTGCTAGGAGGGTTGGGGGCAATCAGCCCCAGCATTTT
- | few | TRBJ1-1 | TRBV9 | CASSGGGVTEAFF | TGTGCCAGCAGCGGGGGTGGAGTCACTGAAGCTTTCTTT
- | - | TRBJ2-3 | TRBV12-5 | CASGLTPGDTQYF | TGTGCTAGTGGTTTGACACCAGGGGATACGCAGTATTTT
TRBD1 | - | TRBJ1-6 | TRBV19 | CASSIIQGDSPLHF | TGTGCCAGTAGTATTATTCAGGGGGATTCACCCCTCCACTTT
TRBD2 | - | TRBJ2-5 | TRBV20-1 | CSAVLAGALGATQYF | TGCAGTGCTGTACTAGCGGGAGCGTTGGGGGCGACCCAGTACTTC
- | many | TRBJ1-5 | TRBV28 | CASNGTPNQPQHF | TGTGCCAGCAACGGGACACCGAATCAGCCCCAGCATTTT
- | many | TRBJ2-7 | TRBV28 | CASIRLDSYEQYF | TGTGCCAGCATTAGGCTGGACTCCTACGAGCAGTACTTC
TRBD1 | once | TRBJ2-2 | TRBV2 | CASSATGGANTGELFF | TGTGCCAGCAGCGCCACAGGGGGCGCGAACACCGGGGAGCTGTTTTTT
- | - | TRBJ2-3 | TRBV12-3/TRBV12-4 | CASSFSSPDTQYF | TGTGCCAGCAGTTTTAGTTCCCCAGATACGCAGTATTTT
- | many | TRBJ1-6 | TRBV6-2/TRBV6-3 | CASSYALGMDSPLHF | TGTGCCAGCAGTTACGCCCTGGGAATGGATTCACCCCTCCACTTT
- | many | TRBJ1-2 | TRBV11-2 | CASSLERGTLRTF | TGTGCCAGCAGCTTAGAAAGGGGCACACTGAGGACCTTC
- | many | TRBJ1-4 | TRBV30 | CAWSGLGTNEKLFF | TGTGCCTGGAGTGGGTTGGGCACCAATGAAAAACTGTTTTTT
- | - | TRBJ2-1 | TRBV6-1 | CASSEGTVPYNEQFF | TGTGCCAGCAGTGAAGGGACGGTCCCTTACAATGAGCAGTTCTTC
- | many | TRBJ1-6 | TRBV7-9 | CASSLVTGPPSSPLHF | TGTGCCAGCAGCTTAGTAACAGGTCCTCCTAGTTCACCCCTCCACTTT
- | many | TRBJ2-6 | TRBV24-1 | CATQAARQVQSGANVLTF | TGTGCCACTCAAGCAGCTAGACAGGTTCAATCTGGGGCCAACGTCCTGACTTTC
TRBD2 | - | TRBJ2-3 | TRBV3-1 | CASSATSGGSLDTQYF | TGTGCCAGCAGCGCGACTAGCGGGGGAAGCTTGGATACGCAGTATTTT
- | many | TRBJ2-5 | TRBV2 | CASSSPKETQYF | TGTGCCAGCAGCTCCCCCAAAGAGACCCAGTACTTC
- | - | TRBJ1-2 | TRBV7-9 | CASSLFGAAGAIYGYTF | TGTGCCAGCAGCTTATTCGGCGCTGCGGGGGCAATCTATGGCTACACCTTC
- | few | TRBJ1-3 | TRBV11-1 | CASSLERTSGNTIYF | TGTGCCAGCAGCTTAGAGAGGACCTCTGGAAACACCATATATTTT
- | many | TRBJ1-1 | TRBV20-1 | CSARTAYTEAFF | TGCAGTGCTAGGACAGCCTACACTGAAGCTTTCTTT
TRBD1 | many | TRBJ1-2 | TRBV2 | CASSGDRAYYGYTF | TGTGCCAGCAGTGGAGACAGGGCTTACTATGGCTACACCTTC
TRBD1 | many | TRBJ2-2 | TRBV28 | CASSRTGKNTGELFF | TGTGCCAGCAGTCGGACAGGGAAGAACACCGGGGAGCTGTTTTTT
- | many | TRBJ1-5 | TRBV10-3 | CAISGRGNQPQHF | TGTGCCATCAGTGGACGGGGCAATCAGCCCCAGCATTTT
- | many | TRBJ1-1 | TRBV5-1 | CASSLVGQTGAFF | TGCGCCAGCAGCTTGGTCGGCCAAACGGGGGCTTTCTTT
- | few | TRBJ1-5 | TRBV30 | CAWSVQGVQPQHF | TGTGCCTGGAGTGTACAAGGGGTCCAGCCCCAGCATTTT
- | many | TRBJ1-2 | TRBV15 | CATSRAPKISGYTF | TGTGCCACCAGCAGAGCCCCAAAGATTTCTGGCTACACCTTC
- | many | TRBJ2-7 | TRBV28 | CASSSAGLWDYEQYF | TGTGCCAGCAGTTCCGCAGGGTTGTGGGACTACGAGCAGTACTTC